What follows are 2 T cell receptor beta chains derived from one specimen sequenced in a study of regulatory T cells in long-lasting Graves disease. Investigators prepared the TCR beta libraries by applying iRepertoire HTBI primers and Arm-PCR of CDR3 regions. Each CDR3 protein gets one entry after TCRdb re-called the multiplex PCR reads with MiXCR. Among approximately 690,000 distinct CDR3 sequences listed, about 32% were seen once. Indicated time point: persistent/refractory GD, antithyroid drugs over 5 years with positive TRAb. Scientists built the TCR library using RNA that was extracted from PBMCs. Sequenced here: peripheral blood mononuclear cells (PBMCs), sampled when the disease was refractory, from a patient treated with antithyroid drugs. Every receptor here comes from a female donor with Graves disease.

The rearrangement uses TRBV4-1 and TRBJ1-1, with D maybe TRBD1 (5 bases). The CDR3 loop spans 17 amino acids. CDR1 is MGHRA and CDR2 is YSYEKL in the germline V gene. Trimming removed 1 base from V and 1 base from J, with 16 bases in between. In DNA, the CDR3 is TGCGCCAGCAGCCAAGCCCCGGGGGGAGTTGGGAACACTGAAGCTTTCTTT. Translated, it gives CASSQAPGGVGNTEAFF.

This clonotype came up many times. This chain links TRBV28 with TRBJ1-4; D perhaps matches TRBD1 (5 bases). From germline, CDR1 is MDHEN and CDR2 SYDVKM. Trimming pared 2 bases from V and 8 bases from J, leaving 9 bases between. This CDR3 has 13 residues. CDR3 nucleotides: TGTGCCAGCAGTTTAGGGGGGTCCGAAAAACTGTTTTTT. Protein product: CASSLGGSEKLFF.